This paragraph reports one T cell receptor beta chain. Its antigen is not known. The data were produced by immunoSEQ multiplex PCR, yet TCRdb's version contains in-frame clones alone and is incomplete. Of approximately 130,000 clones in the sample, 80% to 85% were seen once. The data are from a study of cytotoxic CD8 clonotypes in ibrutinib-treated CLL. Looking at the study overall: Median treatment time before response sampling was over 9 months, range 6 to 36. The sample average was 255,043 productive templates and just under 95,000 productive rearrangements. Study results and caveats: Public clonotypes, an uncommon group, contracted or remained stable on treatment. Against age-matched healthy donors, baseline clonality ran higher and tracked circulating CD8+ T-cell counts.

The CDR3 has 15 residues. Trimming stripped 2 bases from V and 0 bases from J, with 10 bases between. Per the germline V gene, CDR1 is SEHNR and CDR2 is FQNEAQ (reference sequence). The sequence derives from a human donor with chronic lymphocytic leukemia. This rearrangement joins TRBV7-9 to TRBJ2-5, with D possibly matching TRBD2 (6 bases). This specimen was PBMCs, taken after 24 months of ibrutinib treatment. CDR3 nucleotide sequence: TGTGCCAGCAGCTTATTCCGGGGGTACCAAGAGACCCAGTACTTC. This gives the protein CASSLFRGYQETQYF.